These 8 T cell receptor beta chains share one sample of origin, sequenced in a study of blood T cell repertoires in COVID-19. The protocol was immunoSEQ multiplex PCR, while the TCRdb copy is restricted to in-frame clones and leaves out a portion. Of almost 400,000 clones in the sample, approximately 87% are singletons; the top ten hold around 0.97%. Sequenced input: PBMCs or T cells enriched from blood (not recorded which). These receptors originate from a woman aged 25 to 39 with acute COVID-19.

The chain has TRBV7-2 and TRBJ1-2; the D is unclear. V was shortened by 1 base and J by 5 bases, with 11 bases between the two germline ends. CDR1 is SGHTA, CDR2 FQGNSA, per germline. The CDR3 sequence is 14 residues long. The CDR3 DNA reads TGTGCCAGCAGCTTAGGAGGACTGGAATATGGCTACACCTTC. Its translation is CASSLGGLEYGYTF.

This chain joins TRBV5-1 and TRBJ1-1; TRBD1 is a possible D gene (6 bases). Deletions cut 0 bases from V and 0 bases from J, with 12 bases between. This CDR3 has 16 amino acids. Germline V lookup: CDR1 SGHRS, CDR2 YFSETQ. The CDR3 here is CASSLVGGPMNTEAFF. CDR3 sequence (DNA): TGCGCCAGCAGCTTGGTGGGGGGGCCTATGAACACTGAAGCTTTCTTT.

The V call is TRBV28, the J call TRBJ1-6; 12 bases match TRBD1. Trimming removed 6 bases from V and 7 bases from J; junction bases left unmatched: 4. Germline V gene data show CDR1 as MDHEN and CDR2 as SYDVKM. The CDR3 runs 15 residues. The CDR3 loop reads CASSSGTGGNSPLHF. DNA for the CDR3: TGTGCCAGCAGCTCCGGGACAGGGGGCAATTCACCCCTCCACTTT.

This clone was picked up a small number of times. V usage is TRBV6-5 and J usage is TRBJ2-1, with 7 bases aligning to TRBD2. Germline loops: CDR1 MNHEY, CDR2 SVGAGI. The V segment lost 0 bases and the J segment 7 bases; nucleotides outside the gene matches: 6. The CDR3 runs 15 residues. CDR3 sequence (DNA): TGTGCCAGCAGTTACTCGGTCGGGGGGAGGAATGAGCAGTTCTTC. It encodes CASSYSVGGRNEQFF.

This clone was seen a handful of times. This chain uses TRBV11-2 with TRBJ1-2, with D unresolved. The CDR3 consists of 14 residues. Trimming cost V 3 bases and J 6 bases, with 14 bases left between them. CDR1 and CDR2 (germline): SGHAT, FQNNGV. The CDR3 region has the DNA TGTGCCAGCAGCTTTATTGGGAGAGATCATGGCTACACCTTC. It specifies CASSFIGRDHGYTF.

The CDR3 DNA follows: TGTGCCAGCAGCCCTTTTAGCGGGGGGGCCCCCGGGGAGCTGTTTTTT. Its protein product is CASSPFSGGAPGELFF. The chain is built from TRBV3-1 (or the pseudogene TRBV3-2) and TRBJ2-2; 11 bases match TRBD2. CDR3 length: 16 amino acids. V dropped 4 bases and J dropped 6; count of bases not matched to a gene: 7. Germline-derived CDR1 and CDR2 are LGHDT and YNNKEL (reference sequence).

The chain joins TRBV5-1 to TRBJ2-5; maybe TRBD2 (7 bases). The CDR3 has 21 amino acids. The germline V gene has CDR1 SGHRS and CDR2 YFSETQ. V was clipped by 2 bases and J by 3 bases, with 32 bases between them. CDR3 region: CASSLGGGLQPAPGGEETQYF. Written as DNA, the CDR3 is TGCGCCAGCAGCTTAGGGGGGGGCCTGCAACCGGCCCCCGGTGGGGAAGAGACCCAGTACTTC.

CDR3 nucleotide sequence: TGTGCCAGCAGCTTGGTCAGGGATCAGCCCCAGCATTTT. This gives the protein CASSLVRDQPQHF. J is TRBJ1-5 and V is TRBV7-2, with D tentatively TRBD1 (5 bases). The ends were cut back, 3 bases at V and 5 bases at J, with 8 bases in the middle. Looked up from germline, CDR1 is SGHTA and CDR2 is FQGNSA. The CDR3 totals 13 residues.